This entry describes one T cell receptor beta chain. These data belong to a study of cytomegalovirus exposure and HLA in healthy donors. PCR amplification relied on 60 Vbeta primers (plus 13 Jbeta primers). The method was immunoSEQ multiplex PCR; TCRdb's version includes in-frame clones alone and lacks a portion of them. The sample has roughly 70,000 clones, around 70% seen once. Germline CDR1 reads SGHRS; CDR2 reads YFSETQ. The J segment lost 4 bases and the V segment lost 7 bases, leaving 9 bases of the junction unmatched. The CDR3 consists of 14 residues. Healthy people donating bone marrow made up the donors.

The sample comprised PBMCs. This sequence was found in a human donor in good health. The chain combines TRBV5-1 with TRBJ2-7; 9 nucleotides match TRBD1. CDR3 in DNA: TGCGCCAGCTCCCTACAGGGGGCGTCGTACGAGCAGTACTTC. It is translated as CASSLQGASYEQYF.